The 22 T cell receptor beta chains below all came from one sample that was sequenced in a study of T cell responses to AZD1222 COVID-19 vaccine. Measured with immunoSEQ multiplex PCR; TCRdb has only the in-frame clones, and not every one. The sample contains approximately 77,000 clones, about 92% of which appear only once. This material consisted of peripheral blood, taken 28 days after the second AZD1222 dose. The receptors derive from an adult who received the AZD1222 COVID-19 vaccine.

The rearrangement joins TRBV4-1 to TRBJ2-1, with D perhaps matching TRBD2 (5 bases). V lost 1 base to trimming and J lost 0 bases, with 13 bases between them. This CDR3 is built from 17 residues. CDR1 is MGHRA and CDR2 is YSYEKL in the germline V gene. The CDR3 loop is CASSQGRAESSYNEQFF. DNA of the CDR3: TGCGCCAGCAGCCAAGGAAGAGCGGAGAGCTCCTACAATGAGCAGTTCTTC.

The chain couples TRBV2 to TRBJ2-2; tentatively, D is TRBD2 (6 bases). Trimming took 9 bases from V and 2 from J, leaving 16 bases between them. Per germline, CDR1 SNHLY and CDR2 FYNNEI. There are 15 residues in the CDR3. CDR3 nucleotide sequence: TGTGCCAGGAGAAGCGGGCCTACAAACACCGGGGAGCTGTTTTTT. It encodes CARRSGPTNTGELFF.

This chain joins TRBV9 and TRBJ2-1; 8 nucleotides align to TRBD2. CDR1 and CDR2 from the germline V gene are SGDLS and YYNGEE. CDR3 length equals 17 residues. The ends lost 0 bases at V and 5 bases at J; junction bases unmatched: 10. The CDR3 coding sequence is TGTGCCAGCAGCGTAGCTACCGGAGCGGGGGCGGACAATGAGCAGTTCTTC. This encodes CASSVATGAGADNEQFF. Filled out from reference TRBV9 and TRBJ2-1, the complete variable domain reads DSGVTQTPKHLITATGQRVTLRCSPRSGDLSVYWYQQSLDQGLQFLIQYYNGEERAKGNILERFSAQQFPDLHSELNLSSLELGDSALYFCASSVATGAGADNEQFFGPGTRLTVL.

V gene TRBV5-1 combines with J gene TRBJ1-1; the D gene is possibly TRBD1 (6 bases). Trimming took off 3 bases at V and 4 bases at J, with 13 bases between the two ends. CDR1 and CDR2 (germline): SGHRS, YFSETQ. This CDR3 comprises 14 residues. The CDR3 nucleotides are TGCGCCAGCAGCTCCAGGGGAGAGGTCACTGAAGCTTTCTTT. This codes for CASSSRGEVTEAFF.

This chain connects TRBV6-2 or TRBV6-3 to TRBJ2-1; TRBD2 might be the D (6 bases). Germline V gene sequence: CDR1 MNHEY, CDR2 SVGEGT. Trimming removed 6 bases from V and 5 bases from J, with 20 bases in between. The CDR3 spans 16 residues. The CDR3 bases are TGTGCCAGCAGCCCTCCTTTACGGGAGTGGGACAATGAGCAGTTCTTC. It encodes CASSPPLREWDNEQFF.

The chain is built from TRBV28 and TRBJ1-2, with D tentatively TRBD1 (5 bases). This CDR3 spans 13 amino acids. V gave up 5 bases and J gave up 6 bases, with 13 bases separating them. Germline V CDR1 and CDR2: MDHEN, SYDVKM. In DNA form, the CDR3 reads TGTGCCAGCAGTCCCGGGACGGAAGATGGCTACACCTTC. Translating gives CASSPGTEDGYTF.

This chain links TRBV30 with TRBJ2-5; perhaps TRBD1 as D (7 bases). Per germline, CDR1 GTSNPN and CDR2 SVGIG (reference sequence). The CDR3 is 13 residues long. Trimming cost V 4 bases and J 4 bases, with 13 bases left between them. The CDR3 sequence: CAWIGRGVETQYF. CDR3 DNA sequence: TGTGCCTGGATTGGCAGGGGGGTAGAGACCCAGTACTTC.

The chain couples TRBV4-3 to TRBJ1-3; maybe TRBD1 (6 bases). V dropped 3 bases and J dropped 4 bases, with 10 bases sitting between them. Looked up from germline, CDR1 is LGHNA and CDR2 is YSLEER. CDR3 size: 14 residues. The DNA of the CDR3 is TGCGCCAGCAGCCATACAGGGTTCGGAAACACCATATATTTT. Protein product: CASSHTGFGNTIYF.

CDR3 amino acids: CASSFFGTDPGETQYF. The CDR3 coding sequence is TGTGCCAGCAGCTTTTTCGGGACCGACCCGGGAGAGACCCAGTACTTC. The chain combines TRBV9 with TRBJ2-5, with D possibly being TRBD1 or TRBD2 (5 bases each). CDR3 length: 16 amino acids. Germline V gene data show CDR1 as SGDLS and CDR2 as YYNGEE. Deletions cut 4 bases from V and 4 bases from J, with 20 bases between.

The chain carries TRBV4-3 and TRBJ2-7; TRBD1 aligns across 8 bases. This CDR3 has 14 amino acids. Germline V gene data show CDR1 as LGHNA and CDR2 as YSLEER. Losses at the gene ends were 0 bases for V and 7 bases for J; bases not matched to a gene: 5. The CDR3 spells CASSQEDRAGEQYF. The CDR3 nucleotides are TGCGCCAGCAGCCAAGAGGACAGGGCGGGGGAGCAGTACTTC.

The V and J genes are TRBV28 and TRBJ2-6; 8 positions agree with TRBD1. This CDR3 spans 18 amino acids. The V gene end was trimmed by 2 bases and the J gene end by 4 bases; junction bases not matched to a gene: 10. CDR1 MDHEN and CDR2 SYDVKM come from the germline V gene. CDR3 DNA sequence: TGTGCCAGCAGTTTAAGACTACAGGGGGTCTCCGGGGCCAACGTCCTGACTTTC. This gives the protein CASSLRLQGVSGANVLTF. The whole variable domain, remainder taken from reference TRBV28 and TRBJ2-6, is DVKVTQSSRYLVKRTGEKVFLECVQDMDHENMFWYRQDPGLGLRLIYFSYDVKMKEKGDIPEGYSVSREKKERFSLILESASTNQTSMYLCASSLRLQGVSGANVLTFGAGSRLTVL.

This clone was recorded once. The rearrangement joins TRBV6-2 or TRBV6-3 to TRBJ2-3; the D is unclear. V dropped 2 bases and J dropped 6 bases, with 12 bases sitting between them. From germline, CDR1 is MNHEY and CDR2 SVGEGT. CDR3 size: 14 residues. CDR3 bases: TGTGCCAGCAGTTACATCCCGGGTGGGGATACGCAGTATTTT. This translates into CASSYIPGGDTQYF.

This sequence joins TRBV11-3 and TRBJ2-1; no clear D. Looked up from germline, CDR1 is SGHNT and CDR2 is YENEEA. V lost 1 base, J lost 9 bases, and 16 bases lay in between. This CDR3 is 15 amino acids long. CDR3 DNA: TGTGCCAGCAGCTTAGGGTCCGCGAAGGTTGGTGAGCAGTTCTTC. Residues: CASSLGSAKVGEQFF.

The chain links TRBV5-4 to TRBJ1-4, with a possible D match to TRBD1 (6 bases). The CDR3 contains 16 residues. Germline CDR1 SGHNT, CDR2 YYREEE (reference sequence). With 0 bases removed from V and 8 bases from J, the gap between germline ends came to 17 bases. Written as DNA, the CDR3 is TGTGCCAGCAGCTTGGGCGGTGGGGGGCTCGGGGAAAAACTGTTTTTT. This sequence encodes CASSLGGGGLGEKLFF. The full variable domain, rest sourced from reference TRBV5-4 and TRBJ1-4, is ETGVTQSPTHLIKTRGQQVTLRCSSQSGHNTVSWYQQALGQGPQFIFQYYREEENGRGNFPPRFSGLQFPNYSSELNVNALELDDSALYLCASSLGGGGLGEKLFFGSGTQLSVL.

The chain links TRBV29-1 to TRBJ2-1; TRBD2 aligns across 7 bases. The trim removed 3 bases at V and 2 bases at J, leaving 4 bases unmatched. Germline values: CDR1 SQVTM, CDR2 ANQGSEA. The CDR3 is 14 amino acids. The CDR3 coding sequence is TGCAGCGTTGAGCGCGGGAGAGCCTACAATGAGCAGTTCTTC. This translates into CSVERGRAYNEQFF.

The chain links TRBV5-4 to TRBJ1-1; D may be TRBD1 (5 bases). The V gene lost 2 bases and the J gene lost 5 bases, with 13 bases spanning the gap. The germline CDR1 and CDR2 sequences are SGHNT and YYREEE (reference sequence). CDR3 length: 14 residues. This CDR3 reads CASSFRTGGTEAFF. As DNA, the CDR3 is TGTGCCAGCAGCTTCCGGACGGGGGGGACTGAAGCTTTCTTT.

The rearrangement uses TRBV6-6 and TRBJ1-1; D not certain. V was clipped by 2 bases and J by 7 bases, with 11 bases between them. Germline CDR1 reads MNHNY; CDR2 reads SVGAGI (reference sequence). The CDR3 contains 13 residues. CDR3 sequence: CASSYRGSHEAFF. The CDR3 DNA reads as TGTGCCAGCAGTTACCGAGGGTCGCATGAAGCTTTCTTT.

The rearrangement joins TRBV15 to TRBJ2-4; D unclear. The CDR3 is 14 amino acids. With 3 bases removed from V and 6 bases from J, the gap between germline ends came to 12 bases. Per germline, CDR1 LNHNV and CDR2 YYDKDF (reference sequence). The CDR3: CATSSRPMGNIQYF. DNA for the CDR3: TGTGCCACCAGCAGTAGGCCTATGGGAAACATTCAGTACTTC. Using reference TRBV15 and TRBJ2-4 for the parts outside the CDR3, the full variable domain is DAMVIQNPRYQVTQFGKPVTLSCSQTLNHNVMYWYQQKSSQAPKLLFHYYDKDFNNEADTPDNFQSRRPNTSFCFLDIRSPGLGDTAMYLCATSSRPMGNIQYFGAGTRLSVL.

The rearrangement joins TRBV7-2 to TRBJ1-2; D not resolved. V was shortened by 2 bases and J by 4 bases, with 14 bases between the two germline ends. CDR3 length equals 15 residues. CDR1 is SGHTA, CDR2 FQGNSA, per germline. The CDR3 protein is CASSLRADSPYGYTF. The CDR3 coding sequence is TGTGCCAGCAGCTTAAGGGCCGATTCGCCCTATGGCTACACCTTC. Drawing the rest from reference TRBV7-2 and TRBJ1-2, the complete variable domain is GAGVSQSPSNKVTEKGKDVELRCDPISGHTALYWYRQSLGQGLEFLIYFQGNSAPDKSGLPSDRFSAERTGGSVSTLTIQRTQQEDSAVYLCASSLRADSPYGYTFGSGTRLTVV.

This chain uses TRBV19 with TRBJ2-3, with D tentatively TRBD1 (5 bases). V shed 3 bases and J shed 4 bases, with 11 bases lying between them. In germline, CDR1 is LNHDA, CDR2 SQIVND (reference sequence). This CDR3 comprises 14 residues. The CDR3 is CASSILPTADTQYF. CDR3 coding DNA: TGTGCCAGTAGTATTCTCCCGACAGCAGATACGCAGTATTTT.

The chain's CDR3 is CASSPGGLRTGELFF. CDR3 bases: TGTGCCAGCAGCCCGGGGGGTCTCCGCACCGGGGAGCTGTTTTTT. The chain carries TRBV11-3 and TRBJ2-2, with 7 bases that match TRBD2. Germline V gene data show CDR1 as SGHNT and CDR2 as YENEEA. This CDR3 is 15 amino acids long. Trimming removed 5 bases from V and 4 bases from J; junction bases left unmatched: 7.

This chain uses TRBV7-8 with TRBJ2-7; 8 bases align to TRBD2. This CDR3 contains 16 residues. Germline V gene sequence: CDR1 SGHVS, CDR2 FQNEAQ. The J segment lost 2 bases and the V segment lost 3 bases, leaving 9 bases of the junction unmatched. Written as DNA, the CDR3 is TGTGCCAGCAGCTTGGTGTCTAGCGGGCTCACCTACGAGCAGTACTTC. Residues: CASSLVSSGLTYEQYF.